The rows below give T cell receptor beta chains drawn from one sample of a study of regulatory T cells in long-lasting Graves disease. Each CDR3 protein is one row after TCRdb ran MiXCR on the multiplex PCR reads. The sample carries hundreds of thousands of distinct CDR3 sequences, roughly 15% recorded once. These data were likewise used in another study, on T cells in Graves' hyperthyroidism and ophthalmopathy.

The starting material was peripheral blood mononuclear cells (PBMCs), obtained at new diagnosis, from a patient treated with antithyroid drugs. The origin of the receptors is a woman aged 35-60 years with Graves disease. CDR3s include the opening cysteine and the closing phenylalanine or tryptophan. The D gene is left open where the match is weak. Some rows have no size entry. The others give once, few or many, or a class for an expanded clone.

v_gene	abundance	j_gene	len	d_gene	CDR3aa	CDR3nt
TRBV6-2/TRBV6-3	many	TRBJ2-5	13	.	CASSPRGGETQYF	TGTGCCAGCAGTCCCCGCGGTGGAGAGACCCAGTACTTC
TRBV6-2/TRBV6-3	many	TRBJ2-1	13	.	CASNFVVGAEQFF	TGTGCCAGCAATTTTGTGGTAGGGGCTGAGCAGTTCTTC
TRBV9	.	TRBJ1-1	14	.	CASSVEGWTTEAFF	TGTGCCAGCAGCGTAGAGGGGTGGACCACTGAAGCTTTCTTT
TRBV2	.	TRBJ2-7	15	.	CASSAPGLISYEQYF	TGTGCCAGCAGTGCACCGGGACTGATCTCCTACGAGCAGTACTTC
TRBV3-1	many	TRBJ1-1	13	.	CASRPQAGTEAFF	TGTGCCAGCAGGCCCCAGGCGGGCACTGAAGCTTTCTTT
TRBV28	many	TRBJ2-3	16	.	CASSLAQLGGADTQYF	TGTGCCAGCAGTTTAGCCCAACTAGGGGGGGCAGATACGCAGTATTTT
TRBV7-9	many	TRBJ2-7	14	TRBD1	CASSWGQGAGEQYF	TGTGCCAGCAGTTGGGGACAGGGGGCAGGTGAGCAGTACTTC
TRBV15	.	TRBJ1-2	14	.	CATSDDPGFYGYTF	TGTGCCACCAGCGACGACCCTGGCTTCTATGGCTACACCTTC
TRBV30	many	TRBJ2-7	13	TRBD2	CAWRLAGMYEQYF	TGTGCCTGGAGATTAGCGGGGATGTACGAGCAGTACTTC
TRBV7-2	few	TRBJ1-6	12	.	CASSPGRSPLHF	TGTGCCAGCAGCCCCGGGCGTTCACCCCTCCACTTT
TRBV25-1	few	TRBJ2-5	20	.	CASSEWPGEGHPPGRETQYF	TGTGCCAGCAGTGAATGGCCAGGGGAGGGACACCCTCCAGGACGAGAGACCCAGTACTTC
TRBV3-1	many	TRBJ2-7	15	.	CASSQDYSLSYEQYF	TGTGCCAGCAGCCAAGATTACAGTCTCTCCTACGAGCAGTACTTC
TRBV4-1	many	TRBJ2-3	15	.	CASSQQQGGTDTQYF	TGCGCCAGCAGCCAACAACAGGGCGGCACAGATACGCAGTATTTT
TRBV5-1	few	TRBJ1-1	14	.	CASSSSWGVTEAFF	TGCGCCAGCAGCTCTTCCTGGGGGGTTACTGAAGCTTTCTTT
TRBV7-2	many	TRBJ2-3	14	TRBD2	CASNVAGGPYTQYF	TGTGCCAGCAACGTAGCGGGGGGGCCATATACGCAGTATTTT
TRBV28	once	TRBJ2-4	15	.	CASSRDFLAKNIQYF	TGTGCCAGCAGTCGGGACTTCCTAGCCAAAAACATTCAGTACTTC
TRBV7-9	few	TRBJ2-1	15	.	CASSLVGLAHNEQFF	TGTGCCAGCAGCTTAGTGGGGTTGGCCCACAATGAGCAGTTCTTC
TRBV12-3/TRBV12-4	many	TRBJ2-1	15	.	CASSPGGPGIHEQFF	TGTGCCAGCAGTCCAGGTGGCCCGGGCATCCATGAGCAGTTCTTC